These T cell receptor beta chains were read from a single sample in a study of blood T cell repertoires in COVID-19. Method: immunoSEQ multiplex PCR; TCRdb's copy keeps in-frame clones and lacks some. This table has under 250,000 clones, approximately 81% appearing once. Sequencing was done on a sample of peripheral blood. Every receptor here comes from a man aged 45-65 years who had recovered from COVID-19. The CDR3 runs from the conserved cysteine through the conserved F or W. D genes are given only for firm matches. A clone size is listed for some rows: how often the clone was seen (once, few, many), or a class if it is expanded.

j_gene	abundance	v_gene	d_gene	CDR3nt	CDR3aa
TRBJ1-4	.	TRBV6-6	.	TGTGCCAGCAGTTACGGGGAGGGGGGAAAACTGTTTTTT	CASSYGEGGKLFF
TRBJ2-1	.	TRBV28	TRBD2	TGTGCCAGCAGTTCCGGGACTAGCGTATACTCCTACAATGAGCAGTTCTTC	CASSSGTSVYSYNEQFF
TRBJ2-7	.	TRBV5-1	TRBD1	TGCGCCAGCGCCGAGGGGACAGGGTTCCGACTTTACGAGCAGTACTTC	CASAEGTGFRLYEQYF
TRBJ2-1	.	TRBV5-1	TRBD2	TGCGCCAGCAGCGGCGGGAGGCTAGCGGGCGAAGTTGGGTTCTTC	CASSGGRLAGEVGFF
TRBJ2-7	few	TRBV27	TRBD2	TGTGCCAGCAGTCCCATCCCTAGCGGTGGCTACGAGCAGTACTTC	CASSPIPSGGYEQYF
TRBJ2-2	.	TRBV7-2	TRBD1	TGTGCCAGCAGCTTTACAGGGGGTACCGGGGAGCTGTTTTTT	CASSFTGGTGELFF
TRBJ1-5	.	TRBV28	TRBD1	TGTGCCAGCACCGGGGACAGGGGAGTCAATCAGCCCCAGCATTTT	CASTGDRGVNQPQHF
TRBJ2-1	.	TRBV30	.	TGTGCCTGGAACGTGATCAGCTCCTACAATGAGCAGTTCTTC	CAWNVISSYNEQFF
TRBJ2-1	.	TRBV28	TRBD1	TGTGCCAGCAGTTCAGGGGGCGCAGCAGTCAATGAGCAGTTCTTC	CASSSGGAAVNEQFF
TRBJ2-7	.	TRBV11-2	.	TGTGCCAGCAGCTTAGGGGCAGGGCATTCCTACGAGCAGTACTTC	CASSLGAGHSYEQYF
TRBJ2-4	.	TRBV2	TRBD1	TGTGCCAGCAGTGAAGGAACAGGGGGCAATTTGAACATTCAGTACTTC	CASSEGTGGNLNIQYF
TRBJ2-1	few	TRBV27	.	TGTGCCAGCAGTCCGTACCTAAGCTCCTACAATGAGCAGTTCTTC	CASSPYLSSYNEQFF
TRBJ2-1	.	TRBV15	.	TGTGCCACCAGCAGAGCCCCCAGCGCCTCCTACAATGAGCAGTTCTTC	CATSRAPSASYNEQFF
TRBJ1-5	few	TRBV28	.	TGTGCCAGCAGCCCGGGTCAGCCCCAGCATTTT	CASSPGQPQHF
TRBJ2-1	few	TRBV11-2	TRBD1	TGTGCCAGCAGCGAAACCGCAGGGGGCTGGGATGAGCAGTTCTTC	CASSETAGGWDEQFF
TRBJ2-7	once	TRBV7-2	TRBD2	TGTGCCAGCAGTACGGGAGGGGGAAGATCTTACGAGCAGTACTTC	CASSTGGGRSYEQYF
TRBJ1-2	.	TRBV28	.	TGTGCCAGCAGGAATAAGGGAGCTAACTATGGCTACACCTTC	CASRNKGANYGYTF
TRBJ2-7	medium-sized	TRBV27	TRBD2	TGTGCCAGCAGCCAATGGGTGGCGGGAGGGCCGGTGTCCTACGAGCAGTACTTC	CASSQWVAGGPVSYEQYF
TRBJ1-1	.	TRBV9	.	TGTGCCAGCAGCGTAGGTCCCCCCAGATGGAACACTGAAGCTTTCTTT	CASSVGPPRWNTEAFF
TRBJ2-2	.	TRBV18	.	TGTGCCAGCTCACAGACGGGGAACACCGGGGAGCTGTTTTTT	CASSQTGNTGELFF
TRBJ2-3	.	TRBV9	TRBD1	TGTGCCAGCAGCGCCACAGGGGGCTGGACAGATACGCAGTATTTT	CASSATGGWTDTQYF
TRBJ1-1	.	TRBV20-1	.	TGCAGTGCTACAACAGGGCGAGCTTTCTTT	CSATTGRAFF